The T cell receptor (beta chain) under discussion was sequenced for a study of cytomegalovirus exposure and HLA in healthy donors. Whole-study context: As an earlier analysis found, 150 million to 200 million T cells yielded 90 million to 140 million unique TCR beta sequences. Around 89 million unique TCRs from HLA-typed donors made up an early data release.

The PCR had 60 Vbeta and 13 Jbeta primers. Clones were read by immunoSEQ multiplex PCR, and TCRdb kept only the in-frame ones, dropping some. The repertoire has around 120,000 clones, over 60% of them found once; the top ten carry roughly 3.7%. The CDR3 has 15 amino acids. J lost 4 bases, V lost 4 bases, and 8 bases had no gene match. Germline CDR1 SGDLS, CDR2 YYNGEE. Study results and limitations: An apparent linkage of common viral pathogens to several of the most significant clusters emerged in a later analysis. Specificity of three CMV-associated chains for CMV antigens was verified in vitro.

A remark on this clone: Its cognate antigen is unknown.

Sequencing was done on a sample of PBMCs. The TCR originated in a human donor in good health. The J gene is TRBJ1-3, the V gene TRBV9; 7 nucleotides align to TRBD1. The CDR3 DNA follows: TGTGCCAGCAGCACTCAACCGGGACAGGGAAACACCATATATTTT. It codes for CASSTQPGQGNTIYF.